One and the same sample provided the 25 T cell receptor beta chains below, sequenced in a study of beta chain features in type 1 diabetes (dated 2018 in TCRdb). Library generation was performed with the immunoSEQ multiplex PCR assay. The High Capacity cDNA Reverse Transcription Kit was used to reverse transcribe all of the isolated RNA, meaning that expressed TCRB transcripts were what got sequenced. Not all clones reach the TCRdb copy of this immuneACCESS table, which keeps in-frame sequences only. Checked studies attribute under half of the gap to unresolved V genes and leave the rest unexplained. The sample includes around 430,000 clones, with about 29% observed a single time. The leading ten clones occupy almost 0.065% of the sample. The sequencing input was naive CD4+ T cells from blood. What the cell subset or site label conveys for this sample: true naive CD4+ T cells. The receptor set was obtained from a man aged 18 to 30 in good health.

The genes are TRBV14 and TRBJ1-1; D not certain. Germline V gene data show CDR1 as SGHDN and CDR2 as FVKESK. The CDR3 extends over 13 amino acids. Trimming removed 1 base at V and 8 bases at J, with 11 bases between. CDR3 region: CASSQARVGEAFF. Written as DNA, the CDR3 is TGTGCCAGCAGCCAAGCCCGAGTCGGGGAAGCTTTCTTT.

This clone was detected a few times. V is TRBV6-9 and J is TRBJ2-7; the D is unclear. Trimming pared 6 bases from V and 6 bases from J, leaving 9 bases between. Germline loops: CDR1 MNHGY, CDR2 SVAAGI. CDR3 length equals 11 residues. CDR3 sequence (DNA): TGTGCCAGCAGGGGTGCAACCGAGCAGTACTTC. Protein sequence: CASRGATEQYF.

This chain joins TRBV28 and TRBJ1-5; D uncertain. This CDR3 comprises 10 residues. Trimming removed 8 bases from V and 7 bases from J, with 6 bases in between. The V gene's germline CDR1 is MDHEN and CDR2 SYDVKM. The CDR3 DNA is TGTGCCAGCGGTAGGCAGCCCCAGCATTTT. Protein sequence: CASGRQPQHF.

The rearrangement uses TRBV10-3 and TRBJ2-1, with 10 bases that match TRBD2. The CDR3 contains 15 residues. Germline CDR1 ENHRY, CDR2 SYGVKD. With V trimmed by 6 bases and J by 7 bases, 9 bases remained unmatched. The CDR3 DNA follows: TGTGCCATCAGCCCAGCGGGAGGGCCGGAGAATGAGCAGTTCTTC. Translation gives CAISPAGGPENEQFF.

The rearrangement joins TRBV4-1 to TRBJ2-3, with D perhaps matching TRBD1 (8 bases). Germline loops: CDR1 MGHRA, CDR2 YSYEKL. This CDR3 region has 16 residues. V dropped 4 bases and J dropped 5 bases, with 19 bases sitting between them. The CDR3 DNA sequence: TGCGCCAGCAGCCTTGCAACAGGGGGGGTCGGAGATACGCAGTATTTT. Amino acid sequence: CASSLATGGVGDTQYF.

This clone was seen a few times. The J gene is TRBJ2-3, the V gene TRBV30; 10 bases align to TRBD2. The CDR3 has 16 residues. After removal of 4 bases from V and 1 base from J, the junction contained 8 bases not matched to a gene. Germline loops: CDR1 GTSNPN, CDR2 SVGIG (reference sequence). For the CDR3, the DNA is TGTGCCTGGACTGTAGACCTAGCGGGAGGCACAGATACGCAGTATTTT. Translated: CAWTVDLAGGTDTQYF.

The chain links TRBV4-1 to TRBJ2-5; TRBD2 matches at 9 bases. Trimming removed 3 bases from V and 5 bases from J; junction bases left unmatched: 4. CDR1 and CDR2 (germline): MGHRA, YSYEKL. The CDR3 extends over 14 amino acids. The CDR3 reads CASSHFGLAETQYF. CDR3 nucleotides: TGCGCCAGCAGCCACTTCGGACTAGCGGAGACCCAGTACTTC.

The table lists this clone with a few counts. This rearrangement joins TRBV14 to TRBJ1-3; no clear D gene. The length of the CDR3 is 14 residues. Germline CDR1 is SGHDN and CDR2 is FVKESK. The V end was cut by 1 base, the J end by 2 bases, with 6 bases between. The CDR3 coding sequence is TGTGCCAGCAGCCAAGTGGGAGCTGGAAACACCATATATTTT. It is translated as CASSQVGAGNTIYF.

The CDR3 reads CASTQSSGRASEQFF. The DNA of the CDR3 is TGTGCCAGCACCCAGAGCAGCGGGAGGGCTAGTGAGCAGTTCTTC. The V gene is TRBV7-9, the J gene TRBJ2-1, with TRBD2 matching 10 bases. J lost 9 bases, V lost 7 bases, and 12 bases had no gene match. The germline CDR1 and CDR2 sequences are SEHNR and FQNEAQ (reference sequence). This CDR3 is built from 15 residues.

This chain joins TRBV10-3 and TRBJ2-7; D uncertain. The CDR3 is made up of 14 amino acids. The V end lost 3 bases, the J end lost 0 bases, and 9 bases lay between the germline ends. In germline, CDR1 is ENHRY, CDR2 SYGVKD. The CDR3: CAISDQIRSYEQYF. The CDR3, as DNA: TGTGCCATCAGTGACCAGATACGCTCCTACGAGCAGTACTTC.

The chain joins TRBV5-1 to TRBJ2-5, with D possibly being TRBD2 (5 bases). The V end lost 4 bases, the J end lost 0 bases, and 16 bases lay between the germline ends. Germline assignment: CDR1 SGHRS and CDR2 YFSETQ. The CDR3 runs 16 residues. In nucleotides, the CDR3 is TGCGCCAGCAGCGACTCGATCGGGATCTACCAAGAGACCCAGTACTTC. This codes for CASSDSIGIYQETQYF.

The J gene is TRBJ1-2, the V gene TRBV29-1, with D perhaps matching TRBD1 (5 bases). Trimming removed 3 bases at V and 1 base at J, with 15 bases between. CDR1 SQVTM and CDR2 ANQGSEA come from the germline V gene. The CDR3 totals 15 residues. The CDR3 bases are TGCAGCGTTGACCGGGGACGGGGTGTTAACTATGGCTACACCTTC. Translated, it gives CSVDRGRGVNYGYTF.

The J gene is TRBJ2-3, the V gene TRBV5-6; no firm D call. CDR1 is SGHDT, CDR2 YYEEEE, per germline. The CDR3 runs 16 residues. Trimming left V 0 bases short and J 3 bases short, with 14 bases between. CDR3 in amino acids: CASSLGLNSRTDTQYF. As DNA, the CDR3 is TGTGCCAGCAGCTTGGGCCTGAATTCCAGGACAGATACGCAGTATTTT.

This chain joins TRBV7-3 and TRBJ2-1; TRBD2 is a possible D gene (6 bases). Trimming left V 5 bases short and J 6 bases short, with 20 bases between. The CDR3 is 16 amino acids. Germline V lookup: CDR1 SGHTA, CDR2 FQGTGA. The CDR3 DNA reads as TGTGCCAGCAGCCACCGCGGGGAAAAAAGGAGCAATGAGCAGTTCTTC. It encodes CASSHRGEKRSNEQFF.

For the CDR3, the DNA is TGTGCCAGCAGTCGCGGACAGGGGTTTTTCGAGCAGTACTTC. Translating it yields CASSRGQGFFEQYF. The chain couples TRBV6-5 to TRBJ2-7; TRBD1 matches at 9 bases. With V trimmed by 5 bases and J by 6 bases, 8 bases remained unmatched. CDR3 length: 14 residues. From germline, CDR1 is MNHEY and CDR2 SVGAGI.

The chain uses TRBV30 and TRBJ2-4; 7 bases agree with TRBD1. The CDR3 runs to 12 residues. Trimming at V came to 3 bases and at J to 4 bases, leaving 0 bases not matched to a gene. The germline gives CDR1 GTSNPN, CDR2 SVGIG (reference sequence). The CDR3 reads CAWRQGKNIQYF. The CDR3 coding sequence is TGTGCCTGGAGACAGGGGAAAAACATTCAGTACTTC. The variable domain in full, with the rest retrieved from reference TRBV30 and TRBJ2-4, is SQTIHQWPATLVQPVGSPLSLECTVEGTSNPNLYWYRQAAGRGLQLLFYSVGIGQISSEVPQNLSASRPQDRQFILSSKKLLLSDSGFYLCAWRQGKNIQYFGAGTRLSVL.

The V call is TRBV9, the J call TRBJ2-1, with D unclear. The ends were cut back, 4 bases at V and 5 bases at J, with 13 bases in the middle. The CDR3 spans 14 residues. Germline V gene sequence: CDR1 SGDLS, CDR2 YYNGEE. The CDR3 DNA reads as TGTGCCAGCAGCCCTATCATGGGAAACAATGAGCAGTTCTTC. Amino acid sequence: CASSPIMGNNEQFF.

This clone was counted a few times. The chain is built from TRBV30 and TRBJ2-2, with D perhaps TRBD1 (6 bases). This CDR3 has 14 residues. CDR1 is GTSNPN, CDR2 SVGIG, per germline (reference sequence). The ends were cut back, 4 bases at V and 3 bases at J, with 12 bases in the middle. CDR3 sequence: CAWNIQGYTGELFF. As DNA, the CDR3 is TGTGCCTGGAATATTCAGGGGTACACCGGGGAGCTGTTTTTT. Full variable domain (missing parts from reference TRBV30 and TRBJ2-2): SQTIHQWPATLVQPVGSPLSLECTVEGTSNPNLYWYRQAAGRGLQLLFYSVGIGQISSEVPQNLSASRPQDRQFILSSKKLLLSDSGFYLCAWNIQGYTGELFFGEGSRLTVL.

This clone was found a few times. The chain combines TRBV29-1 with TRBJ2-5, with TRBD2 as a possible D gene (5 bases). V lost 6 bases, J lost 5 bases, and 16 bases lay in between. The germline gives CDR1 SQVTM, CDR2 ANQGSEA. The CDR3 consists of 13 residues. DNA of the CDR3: TGCAGCGTGGACTCCCCCCCGGGGGAGACCCAGTACTTC. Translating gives CSVDSPPGETQYF.

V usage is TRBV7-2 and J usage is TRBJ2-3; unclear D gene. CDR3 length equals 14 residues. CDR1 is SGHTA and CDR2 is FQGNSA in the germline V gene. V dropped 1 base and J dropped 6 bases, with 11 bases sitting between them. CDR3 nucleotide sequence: TGTGCCAGCAGCTTAGGTCCAGGCGAGGATACGCAGTATTTT. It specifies CASSLGPGEDTQYF.

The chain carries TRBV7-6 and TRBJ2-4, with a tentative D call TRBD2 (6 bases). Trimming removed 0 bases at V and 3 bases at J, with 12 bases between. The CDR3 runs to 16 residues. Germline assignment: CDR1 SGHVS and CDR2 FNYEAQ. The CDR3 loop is CASSLAVAERKNIQYF. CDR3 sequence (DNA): TGTGCCAGCAGCTTAGCTGTAGCGGAGCGCAAAAACATTCAGTACTTC.

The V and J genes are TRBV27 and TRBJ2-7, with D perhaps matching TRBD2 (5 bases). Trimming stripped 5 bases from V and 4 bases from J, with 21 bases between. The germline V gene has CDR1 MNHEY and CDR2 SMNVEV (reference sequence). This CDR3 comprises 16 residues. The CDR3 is CASSPIGGTGGYEQYF. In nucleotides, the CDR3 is TGTGCCAGCAGTCCCATCGGCGGTACGGGCGGGTACGAGCAGTACTTC.

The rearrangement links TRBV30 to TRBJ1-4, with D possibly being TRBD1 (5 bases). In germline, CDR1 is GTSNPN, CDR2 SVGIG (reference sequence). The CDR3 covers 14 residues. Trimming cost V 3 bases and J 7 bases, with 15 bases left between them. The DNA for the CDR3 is TGTGCCTGGAGAGTGGGCCAGGGTGGTGAAAAACTGTTTTTT. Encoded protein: CAWRVGQGGEKLFF. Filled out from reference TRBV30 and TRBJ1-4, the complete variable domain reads SQTIHQWPATLVQPVGSPLSLECTVEGTSNPNLYWYRQAAGRGLQLLFYSVGIGQISSEVPQNLSASRPQDRQFILSSKKLLLSDSGFYLCAWRVGQGGEKLFFGSGTQLSVL.

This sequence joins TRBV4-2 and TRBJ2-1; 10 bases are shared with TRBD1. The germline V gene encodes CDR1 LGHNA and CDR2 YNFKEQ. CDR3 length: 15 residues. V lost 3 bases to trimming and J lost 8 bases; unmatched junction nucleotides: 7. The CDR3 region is CASSHRDRGPYEQFF. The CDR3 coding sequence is TGTGCCAGCAGCCACCGGGACAGGGGCCCTTATGAGCAGTTCTTC.

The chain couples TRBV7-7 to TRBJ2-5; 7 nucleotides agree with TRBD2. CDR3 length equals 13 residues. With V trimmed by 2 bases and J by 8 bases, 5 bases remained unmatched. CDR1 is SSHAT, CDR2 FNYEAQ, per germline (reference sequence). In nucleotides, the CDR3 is TGTGCCAGCAGCTTACAGGCTAGCGGAACCCAGTACTTC. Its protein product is CASSLQASGTQYF.